Below, 23 T cell receptor beta chains from the same sample are listed, as sequenced in a study of T cells in women clearing cervical HPV infection. Produced via immunoSEQ multiplex PCR; TCRdb's table is partial and in-frame only. Its listing shows about 27,000 clones. Sequenced: blood buffy coat. The receptors stem from a woman between 18 and 70 years old with a cervical HPV16 infection that either progressed to CIN3+ or cleared (not recorded which).

As to this clone: The CDR3 is cut off 3 residues early in the read; its end comes from the germline J gene. The chain recombines TRBV7-9 with TRBJ1-2; possible D gene TRBD1, 6 bases. From germline, CDR1 is SEHNR and CDR2 FQNEAQ (reference sequence). This CDR3 has 15 amino acids. CDR3 residues: CASSLSSGQIYDYTF. The covered CDR3 bases are TGTGCCAGCAGCTTATCTTCCGGACAGATCTACGAC.

On this clone itself: The read ends 3 residues before the CDR3 terminus; that terminus is restored from the germline J gene. The genes are TRBV11-2 and TRBJ1-6; D is undetermined. In germline, CDR1 is SGHAT, CDR2 FQNNGV. Between the trimmed V and J ends, which lost 5 bases and 7 bases, there was a span of 3 bases. The CDR3 runs 11 residues. The CDR3 DNA, read in part, is TGTGCCAGCAGCCTCAATTCACCC. Its translation: CASSLNSP. The whole CDR3 protein is CASSLNSPLHF.

As to this clone: Sequencing ends 3 residues short of the CDR3 end; the germline J gene provides the rest. The chain joins TRBV10-3 to TRBJ1-1; 7 bases are a match to TRBD1. V was pared by 6 bases and J by 1 base, with 5 bases of the junction left unmatched. CDR1 and CDR2 from the germline V gene are ENHRY and SYGVKD. The CDR3 runs to 14 residues. Here the CDR3 reads CAIRGTERNTEAFF. The CDR3 DNA, read in part, is TGTGCCATCAGGGGGACAGAGAGGAACACTGAA.

Points on this clone: The read falls 3 residues short of the CDR3 end, and the missing part is taken from the germline J gene. The rearrangement uses TRBV20-1 and TRBJ1-6; a weak D match, TRBD1 (5 bases). The V gene lost 5 bases and the J gene lost 5 bases, with 19 bases spanning the gap. The CDR3 is 16 residues long. CDR1 is DFQATT, CDR2 SNEGSKA, per germline (reference sequence). This CDR3 is CSAVPTHRSNNSPLHF. The sequenced part of the CDR3 DNA is TGCAGTGCTGTCCCCACGCACAGGTCTAATAATTCACCC.

As concerns this clone: The read falls 3 residues short of the CDR3 end, and the missing part is taken from the germline J gene. This chain connects TRBV2 to TRBJ1-1, with D perhaps TRBD1 (6 bases). CDR3 length equals 14 residues. Germline-derived CDR1 and CDR2 are SNHLY and FYNNEI. Trimming shortened V by 6 bases and J by 0 bases, and 11 bases separated the two germline ends. CDR3 residues: CASRGGTMNTEAFF. CDR3 DNA, as far as it was read: TGTGCCAGCAGAGGGGGTACCATGAACACTGAA.

As regards this clone: The CDR3 is cut off 3 residues early in the read; its end comes from the germline J gene. This chain links TRBV5-4 with TRBJ2-7; TRBD2 matches 7 bases. The CDR3 runs 15 residues. CDR1 is SGHNT, CDR2 YYREEE, per germline (reference sequence). The V gene end was trimmed by 0 bases and the J gene end by 6 bases; junction bases not matched to a gene: 9. The CDR3 sequence: CASSLDKRGGAEQYF. The part of the CDR3 DNA that was read is TGTGCCAGCAGCTTGGATAAGCGGGGCGGGGCCGAG.

On this clone: The read comes to an end 3 residues before the CDR3 does, leaving the germline J gene to fill in the end. V is TRBV7-6 and J is TRBJ2-3; the D gene is possibly TRBD2 (5 bases). The CDR3 has 13 amino acids. V was pared by 4 bases and J by 4 bases, with 9 bases between. Germline CDR1 SGHVS, CDR2 FNYEAQ. CDR3 region: CASSYRGSDTQYF. The covered CDR3 bases are TGTGCCAGCAGCTACCGGGGATCAGATACG.

Worth noting for this clone: The read stops 3 residues short of the end of the CDR3; the missing end is completed from the germline J gene. The chain is built from TRBV10-3 and TRBJ1-1; TRBD1 agrees at 7 bases. The CDR3 is made up of 13 amino acids. CDR1 is ENHRY and CDR2 is SYGVKD in the germline V gene. V trimming: 6 bases; J trimming: 1 base; junction bases outside the gene matches: 2. CDR3 sequence reads: CAIRGQQNTEAFF. Incomplete CDR3 DNA: TGTGCCATCAGGGGACAGCAGAACACTGAA.

Concerning this clone: The DNA ends 3 residues before the CDR3 does, and the rest of the CDR3 is filled in from the germline J gene. This chain uses TRBV5-1 with TRBJ1-2, with D hard to call. There are 15 residues in the CDR3. Germline V CDR1 and CDR2: SGHRS, YFSETQ. Trimming pared 7 bases from V and 1 base from J, leaving 17 bases between. The part of the CDR3 DNA that was read is TGCGCCAGCGCCTCGCGGCCCGATCTTAACTATGGC. It encodes CASASRPDLNYG. The entire CDR3 reads CASASRPDLNYGYTF.

Comments on this clone: The observed sequence ends 3 residues before the CDR3 terminus, with the missing tail filled in from the germline J gene. The chain has TRBV10-2 and TRBJ2-2; 8 bases are a match to TRBD1. The CDR3 consists of 16 residues. Germline CDR1 reads WSHSY; CDR2 reads SAAADI. The CDR3 reads CASRTDGTGPSEKLFF. The part of the CDR3 DNA that was read is TGCGCCAGCAGGACCGACGGGACAGGCCCGTCTGAAAAG.

A word on this clone: The read finishes 3 residues shy of the CDR3 end, and the germline J gene is used to complete it. This sequence joins TRBV11-2 and TRBJ2-5; no reliable D call. V dropped 1 base and J dropped 3 bases, with 6 bases sitting between them. The CDR3 spans 13 residues. Germline CDR1 reads SGHAT; CDR2 reads FQNNGV. CDR3 protein: CASSLVLKETQYF. The covered CDR3 bases are TGTGCCAGCAGCTTAGTCCTAAAAGAGACC. Combining the CDR3 with reference TRBV11-2 and TRBJ2-5 gives the whole variable domain EAGVAQSPRYKIIEKRQSVAFWCNPISGHATLYWYQQILGQGPKLLIQFQNNGVVDDSQLPKDRFSAERLKGVDSTLKIQPAKLEDSAVYLCASSLVLKETQYFGPGTRLLVL.

With respect to this clone: The read is 3 residues too short to cover the CDR3 end, so that end is filled in from the germline J gene. This chain connects TRBV20-1 to TRBJ1-4; weak D call: TRBD1 (5 bases). Germline loops: CDR1 DFQATT, CDR2 SNEGSKA (reference sequence). Trimming removed 3 bases from V and 4 bases from J, with 9 bases in between. The CDR3 loop spans 13 amino acids. CDR3 sequence reads: CSASGGDNEKLFF. The sequenced CDR3 bases are TGCAGTGCTAGTGGGGGGGATAATGAAAAA.

Notes on this clone: The read ends 3 residues before the CDR3 terminus; that terminus is restored from the germline J gene. The chain has TRBV5-1 and TRBJ2-7, with D possibly being TRBD1 (6 bases). Between the trimmed V and J ends, which lost 0 bases and 3 bases, there was a span of 13 bases. The CDR3 runs 15 residues. Per the germline V gene, CDR1 is SGHRS and CDR2 is YFSETQ. The CDR3 bases that were read are TGCGCCAGCAGCTTGGCCGGTGAGGGGGTCTACGAG. It is translated as CASSLAGEGVYE. The whole CDR3 reads CASSLAGEGVYEQYF.

Worth noting for this clone: Sequencing ends 3 residues short of the CDR3 end; the germline J gene provides the rest. V gene TRBV4-1 combines with J gene TRBJ2-3; perhaps TRBD2 as D (5 bases). This CDR3 has 13 residues. Germline loops: CDR1 MGHRA, CDR2 YSYEKL. CDR3 bases read: TGCGCCAGCAGCCAAGTAAACGGCGGGACG. It is translated as CASSQVNGGT. The complete CDR3 protein is CASSQVNGGTQYF.

In regard to this clone: The CDR3 goes on 3 residues after the read ends, and that part is filled in from the germline J gene. The sample contains more than one DNA sequence encoding this CDR3. The chain joins TRBV18 to TRBJ2-7, with 7 bases fitting TRBD1. This CDR3 is built from 13 residues. Germline CDR1 is KGHSH and CDR2 is LQKENI. Losses at the gene ends were 6 bases for V and 4 bases for J; bases not matched to a gene: 6. CDR3 bases read: TGTGCCAGCTCCCCGGGACAGAGTTACGAG. It is translated as CASSPGQSYE. From start to end, the CDR3 is CASSPGQSYEQYF.

On this clone: The CDR3 extends 3 residues past the end of the read, so its final part is completed from the germline J gene. J is TRBJ1-4 and V is TRBV7-3; 7 bases are a match to TRBD1. Germline-derived CDR1 and CDR2 are SGHTA and FQGTGA. The CDR3 spans 18 residues. CDR3: CASSSAGGLYSGANVLFF. The part of the CDR3 DNA that was read is TGTGCCAGCAGCTCCGCAGGGGGTCTTTACTCTGGGGCCAACGTA.

Concerning this clone: Read sequence stops 3 residues before the CDR3 end, and the germline J gene provides the missing end. The chain joins TRBV11-2 to TRBJ2-7; the D gene is possibly TRBD2 (6 bases). Germline V gene data show CDR1 as SGHAT and CDR2 as FQNNGV. V was trimmed by 4 bases and J by 3 bases, leaving 7 bases between them. The CDR3 runs 12 residues. The part of the CDR3 DNA that was read is TGTGCCAGCAGCTGGGGACTCTACGAG. Residues: CASSWGLYE. The whole CDR3 sequence reads CASSWGLYEQYF.

About this clone: The read finishes 3 residues shy of the CDR3 end, and the germline J gene is used to complete it. The genes are TRBV2 and TRBJ2-3; TRBD2 is a possible D gene (5 bases). CDR3 length equals 14 residues. Germline CDR1 and CDR2: SNHLY and FYNNEI. The CDR3 loop reads CASRTLGLLETQYF. CDR3 bases read: TGTGCCAGCAGGACACTAGGCCTCCTGGAGACG.

With regard to this clone: The read falls 3 residues short of the CDR3 end, and the missing part is taken from the germline J gene. The rearrangement joins TRBV12-3 or TRBV12-4 to TRBJ2-7, with D unclear. The ends were cut back, 2 bases at V and 1 base at J, with 3 bases in the middle. The CDR3 has 12 residues. The covered CDR3 bases are TGTGCCAGCAGTTTACAGTCCTACGAG. Its translation is CASSLQSYE. The full CDR3 reads CASSLQSYEQYF.

A remark on this clone: The read falls 3 residues short of the CDR3 end, and the missing part is taken from the germline J gene. The chain joins TRBV9 to TRBJ2-5; 7 positions match TRBD2. The V and J ends lost 6 bases and 0 bases, in that order; junction bases with no gene match: 8. Germline V CDR1 and CDR2: SGDLS, YYNGEE. There are 15 residues in the CDR3. CDR3 DNA, as far as it was read: TGTGCCAGCACCCCCGGGACTATCTACCAAGAGACC. As protein: CASTPGTIYQET. The full CDR3 is CASTPGTIYQETQYF.

Of note for this clone: The CDR3 is cut off 3 residues early in the read; its end comes from the germline J gene. The chain joins TRBV7-9 to TRBJ1-6; a weak D match, TRBD1 (6 bases). The CDR3 contains 15 residues. Trimming stripped 3 bases from V and 6 bases from J, with 12 bases between. CDR1 SEHNR and CDR2 FQNEAQ come from the germline V gene (reference sequence). Partial CDR3 DNA: TGTGCCAGCAGCTTGGCACAGGGAGGTAATTCACCC. It encodes CASSLAQGGNSP. The CDR3, in full, reads CASSLAQGGNSPLHF.

Remarks on this clone: Sequencing ends 3 residues short of the CDR3 end; the germline J gene provides the rest. V and J are TRBV19 and TRBJ2-1, with TRBD2 identical over 8 bases. Germline-derived CDR1 and CDR2 are LNHDA and SQIVND (reference sequence). V lost 4 bases, J lost 0 bases, and 2 bases stayed unmatched. The CDR3 totals 15 residues. The CDR3 DNA, read in part, is TGTGCCAGTAGTAGGGCGGGGGGCTCCTACAATGAG. It encodes CASSRAGGSYNE. The whole CDR3 is CASSRAGGSYNEQFF.

About this clone: The CDR3 end is not reached by the read, which stops 3 residues before it; the germline J gene fills it in. V is TRBV18 and J is TRBJ2-3; the D gene is possibly TRBD1 (5 bases). CDR3 length: 16 amino acids. Germline V CDR1 and CDR2: KGHSH, LQKENI. This CDR3 is CASSPPLARAGETQYF. The CDR3 DNA, read in part, is TGTGCCAGCTCACCACCGTTAGCCAGGGCAGGAGAGACG.